This T cell receptor beta chain stems from a study of blood T cell repertoires in COVID-19. Per the original data handling: Reference gene primer amplification gave nucleated cell count estimates. Some clones are missing from TCRdb's copy, which holds only in-frame ones; the method was immunoSEQ multiplex PCR. V, J and clone size are those of that table, while D and trimming were read from the DNA. The profile shows around 440,000 clones, about 91% of them singletons. This CDR3 has 15 amino acids. V lost 0 bases and J lost 5; bases outside the gene matches: 3. Germline V CDR1 and CDR2: MRHNA, SNTAGT. Patients of the Seattle cohort, enrolled during active infection, were followed longitudinally.

This chain links TRBV6-4 with TRBJ2-3; 9 bases are a match to TRBD2. Source material: peripheral blood. The receptor comes from a woman aged 50 to 60 with COVID-19, enrolled during active disease. The CDR3 region has the DNA TGTGCCAGCAGTGACTCGGCGGGGGGGGGAGATACGCAGTATTTT. The encoded protein is CASSDSAGGGDTQYF.